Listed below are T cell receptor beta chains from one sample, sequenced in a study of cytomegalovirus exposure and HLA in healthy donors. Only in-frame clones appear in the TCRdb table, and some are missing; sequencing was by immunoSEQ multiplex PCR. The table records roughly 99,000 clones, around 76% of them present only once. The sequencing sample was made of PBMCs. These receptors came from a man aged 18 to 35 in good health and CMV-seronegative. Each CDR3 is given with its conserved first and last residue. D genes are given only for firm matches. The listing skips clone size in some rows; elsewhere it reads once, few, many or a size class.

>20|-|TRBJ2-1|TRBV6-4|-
TGTGCCAGCAGTGACTATGCGACAGCTTATTTGGTATTCCTCAAAAGTGAGCAGTTCTTC
CASSDYATAYLVFLKSEQFF
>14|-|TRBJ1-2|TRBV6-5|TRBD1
TGTGCCAGCAGAAGTAGGGACAGGGCACCTGGCTACCCCTTC
CASRSRDRAPGYPF
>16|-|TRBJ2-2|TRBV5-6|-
TGTGCCAGCAGCTTGAGGGGGACACAGGGCACCGGGGAGCTGTTTTTT
CASSLRGTQGTGELFF
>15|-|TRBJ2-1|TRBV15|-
TGTGCCACCAGCAGGGGCACGATGTCCCACAATGAGCAGTTCTTC
CATSRGTMSHNEQFF
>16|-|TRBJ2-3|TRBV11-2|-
TGTGCCAGCAGCTTACTAGATGGAGCAGGGACAGATACGCAGTATTTT
CASSLLDGAGTDTQYF
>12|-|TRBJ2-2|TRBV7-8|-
TGTGCCAGCGTCCAGCGTGCCGGGGAGCTGTTTTTT
CASVQRAGELFF
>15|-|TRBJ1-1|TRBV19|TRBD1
TGTGCCAGTAGTCCCAGGACAGGGGGGAACACTGAAGCTTTCTTT
CASSPRTGGNTEAFF
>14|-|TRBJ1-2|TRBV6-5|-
TGTGCCAGCAGACCTCTGGAGTTGATGGGTGGCTACACCTTC
CASRPLELMGGYTF
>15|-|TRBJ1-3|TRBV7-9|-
TGTTCCACGCGAGCGACAGCAATCTCTGGAAACACCATATATTTT
CSTRATAISGNTIYF
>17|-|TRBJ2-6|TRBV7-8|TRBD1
TGTGCCAGCAGCTTCCGGGACAGGGGTGGTGGGGCCAACGTCCTGACTTTC
CASSFRDRGGGANVLTF
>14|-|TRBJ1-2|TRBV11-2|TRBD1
TGTGCCAGCAGCATACAACAGGGGCCCCATGGCTACACCTTC
CASSIQQGPHGYTF
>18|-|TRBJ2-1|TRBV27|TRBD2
TGTGCCAGCAGTTTGTCCCGCGGGGTAGCGGGGGGTAGGAATGAGCAGTTCTTC
CASSLSRGVAGGRNEQFF
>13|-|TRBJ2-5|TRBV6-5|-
TGTGCCAGCAGCCGCCTAGCCGTGGAGACCCAGTACTTC
CASSRLAVETQYF
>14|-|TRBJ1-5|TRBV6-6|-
TGTGCCAGCAGGACGGGGAATAGCAATCAGCCCCAGCATTTT
CASRTGNSNQPQHF
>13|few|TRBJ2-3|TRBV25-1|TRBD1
TGTGCCAGCAGGCGGACAGGGACAGATACGCAGTATTTT
CASRRTGTDTQYF
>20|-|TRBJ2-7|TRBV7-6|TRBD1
TGTGCCAGCAGCTTAGAGCCGGACAGGGGGCACTCCTCTAGCTCCTACGAGCAGTACTTC
CASSLEPDRGHSSSSYEQYF
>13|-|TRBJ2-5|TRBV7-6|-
TGTGCCAGCAGCCCCCGCAGGGCAGAGACCCAGTACTTC
CASSPRRAETQYF
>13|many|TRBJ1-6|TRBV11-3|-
TGTGCCAGCAGCCCTAATCCAAATTCACCCCTCCACTTT
CASSPNPNSPLHF
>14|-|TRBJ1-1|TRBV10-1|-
TGCGCCAGCAGTGAGTCGAGGGCGAACACTGAAGCTTTCTTT
CASSESRANTEAFF
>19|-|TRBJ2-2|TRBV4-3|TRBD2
TGCGCCAGCAGCCCTTCGAGGCTAGCGGGGACTGCGAACACCGGGGAGCTGTTTTTT
CASSPSRLAGTANTGELFF
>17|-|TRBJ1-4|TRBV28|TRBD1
TGTGCCAGCAGAACGACAGGGATAGAAGGGTTGAGTGAAAAACTGTTTTTT
CASRTTGIEGLSEKLFF
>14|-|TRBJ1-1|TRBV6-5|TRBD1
TGTGCCAGCAGTCTAGACAGGGAGTCGGCTGAAGCTTTCTTT
CASSLDRESAEAFF
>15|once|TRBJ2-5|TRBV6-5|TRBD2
TGTGCCAGCAAGACTAGCGGGGGGACCCAAGAGACCCAGTACTTC
CASKTSGGTQETQYF
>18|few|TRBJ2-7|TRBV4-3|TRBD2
TGCGCCAGCAGCCAAGTGGCGGCTAGCGGGGGCCACTCCTACGAGCAGTACTTC
CASSQVAASGGHSYEQYF
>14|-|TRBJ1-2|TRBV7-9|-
TGTGCCAGCAGCTTAGCGGGACACCCGTATGGCTACACCTTC
CASSLAGHPYGYTF
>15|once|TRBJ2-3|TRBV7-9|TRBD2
TGTGCCAGCAGCCCCAATAGCGGGGTTACGGATACGCAGTATTTT
CASSPNSGVTDTQYF
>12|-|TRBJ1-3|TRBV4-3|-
TGCGCCAGCAGCCAAGCCGCCGGGACCATATATTTT
CASSQAAGTIYF
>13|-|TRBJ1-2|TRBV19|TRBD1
TGTGCCAGTAGTCCACCGACAGGGAATGGCTACACCTTC
CASSPPTGNGYTF
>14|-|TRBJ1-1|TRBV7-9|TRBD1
TGTGCCAGCAGCTCCTACAGGGGGCAGACTGAAGCTTTCTTT
CASSSYRGQTEAFF
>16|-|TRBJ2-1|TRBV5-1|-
TGCGCCAGCAGCTTCGGGGCTTCCGGGGGAAGGAATGAGCAGTTCTTC
CASSFGASGGRNEQFF
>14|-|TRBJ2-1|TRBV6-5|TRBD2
TGTGCCAGCAGTTACGGGGAGGGGAACAATGAGCAGTTCTTC
CASSYGEGNNEQFF
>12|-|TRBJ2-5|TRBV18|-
TGTGCCAGCTCTCCGTACCAAGAGACCCAGTACTTC
CASSPYQETQYF
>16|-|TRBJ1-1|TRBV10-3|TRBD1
TGTGCCATCAGTGAGTCATGGGCAGGGGGGAACACTGAAGCTTTCTTT
CAISESWAGGNTEAFF
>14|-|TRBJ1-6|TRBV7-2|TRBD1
TGTGCCAGCAGCGGACAGGGACACAATTCACCCCTCCACTTT
CASSGQGHNSPLHF
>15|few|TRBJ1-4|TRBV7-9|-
TGTGCCAGCAGCTTAGCAACAGCAACTAATGAAAAACTGTTTTTT
CASSLATATNEKLFF
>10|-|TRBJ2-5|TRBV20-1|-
TGCAGTGCGGCTAGAGAGACCCAGTACTTC
CSAARETQYF
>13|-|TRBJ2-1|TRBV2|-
TGTGCCAGCAAGGCTAGCCCCGTAGGTGAGCAGTTCTTC
CASKASPVGEQFF
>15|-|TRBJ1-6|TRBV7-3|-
TGTGCCAGCAGCTTAAAGAGCTCCTATAATTCACCCCTCCACTTT
CASSLKSSYNSPLHF
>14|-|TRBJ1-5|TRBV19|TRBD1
TGTGCCAGTAGTTTGGACAGGGCGAATTGGCCCCAGCATTTT
CASSLDRANWPQHF
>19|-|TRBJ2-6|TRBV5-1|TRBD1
TGCGCCAGCAGCTCCCCCGCAACGGACAGGGGTTACGGGGCCAACGTCCTGACTTTC
CASSSPATDRGYGANVLTF
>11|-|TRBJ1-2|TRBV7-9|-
TGTGCCAGCAGCGAGGCCGAGGGCTACACCTTC
CASSEAEGYTF
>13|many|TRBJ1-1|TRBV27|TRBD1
TGTGCCAGCAGTTTCCAGGGGGACACTGAAGCTTTCTTT
CASSFQGDTEAFF
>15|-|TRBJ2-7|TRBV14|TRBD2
TGTGCCAGCAGTCATGCTAGCGGGGGGTTTTACGAGCAGTACTTC
CASSHASGGFYEQYF
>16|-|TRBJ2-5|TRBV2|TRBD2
TGTGCCAGCAGTGAACAGCCTAGCGGGGGAAAAGAGACCCAGTACTTC
CASSEQPSGGKETQYF